The 31 T cell receptor beta chains below come from one sample, sequenced in a study of blood T cell repertoires in COVID-19. TCRdb's table, derived via immunoSEQ multiplex PCR, lists solely in-frame clones and lacks some. This table holds over 250,000 clones, 88% found once. What was sequenced was peripheral blood. The receptors derive from a woman aged 40 to 50 who had recovered from COVID-19.

Many counts were recorded for this clone. The CDR3 protein is CASSLVGGVGTEAFF. The CDR3 region has the DNA TGTGCCAGCAGCTTAGTTGGGGGCGTCGGCACTGAAGCTTTCTTT. This chain links TRBV7-9 with TRBJ1-1; possibly TRBD1 for D (6 bases). CDR1 and CDR2 from the germline V gene are SEHNR and FQNEAQ (reference sequence). The CDR3 sequence is 15 residues long. V shed 1 base and J shed 4 bases, with 13 bases lying between them.

This clone occurred once. The chain uses TRBV7-6 and TRBJ2-5; D is unresolved. Germline lookup yields CDR1 SGHVS and CDR2 FNYEAQ. Deletions cut 5 bases from V and 0 bases from J, with 13 bases between. The CDR3 sequence is 15 residues long. The CDR3 is CASSPGPTYQETQYF. CDR3 DNA: TGTGCCAGCAGCCCAGGCCCTACTTACCAAGAGACCCAGTACTTC.

V is TRBV30 and J is TRBJ2-4; 11 bases are shared with TRBD2. CDR1 is GTSNPN and CDR2 is SVGIG in the germline V gene (reference sequence). The V gene end was trimmed by 2 bases and the J gene end by 1 base; junction bases not matched to a gene: 4. CDR3 length: 16 residues. The CDR3 spells CAWSPLAGVAKNIQYF. CDR3 DNA sequence: TGTGCCTGGAGTCCACTAGCGGGAGTGGCCAAAAACATTCAGTACTTC.

This chain joins TRBV15 and TRBJ2-5, with 11 bases that match TRBD1. Unmatched junction bases numbered 5, after V lost 7 bases and J lost 1 base. CDR1 and CDR2 (germline): LNHNV, YYDKDF (reference sequence). CDR3 length: 15 residues. In DNA, the CDR3 is TGTGCCACCACCCAGGACAGGGGGCGCCAAGAGACCCAGTACTTC. It codes for CATTQDRGRQETQYF.

The CDR3 DNA reads as TGTGCCTGGATGGGAGGGGCGGGGAGAGAGAACACTGAAGCTTTCTTT. It codes for CAWMGGAGRENTEAFF. V gene TRBV30 combines with J gene TRBJ1-1, with a possible D match to TRBD1 (5 bases). V dropped 4 bases and J dropped 1 base, with 19 bases sitting between them. The CDR3 has 16 amino acids. Germline CDR1 and CDR2: GTSNPN and SVGIG (reference sequence).

The chain has TRBV5-1 and TRBJ1-1; D is possibly TRBD1 (5 bases). The CDR3 runs to 12 residues. Trimming removed 0 bases at V and 6 bases at J, with 6 bases between. CDR1 and CDR2 from the germline V gene are SGHRS and YFSETQ. Written as DNA, the CDR3 is TGCGCCAGCAGCTTGGAGGGGCCTGAAGCTTTCTTT. The encoded protein is CASSLEGPEAFF.

The rearrangement links TRBV20-1 to TRBJ1-2; 7 bases map to TRBD1. V shed 4 bases, J shed 3 bases, and the junction held 11 bases outside the gene matches. The CDR3 extends over 15 amino acids. Germline loops: CDR1 DFQATT, CDR2 SNEGSKA (reference sequence). CDR3 residues: CSATETGRVDYGYTF. The CDR3 DNA sequence: TGCAGTGCTACTGAGACAGGGCGGGTTGACTATGGCTACACCTTC.

This chain uses TRBV30 with TRBJ1-4, with TRBD1 identical over 11 bases. Germline values: CDR1 GTSNPN, CDR2 SVGIG (reference sequence). The CDR3 length is 13 residues. V gave up 5 bases and J gave up 8 bases; unmatched junction bases: 4. CDR3 bases: TGTGCCTGGTGGGGACAGGGGGTCGAAAAACTGTTTTTT. It yields the protein CAWWGQGVEKLFF.

This chain links TRBV14 with TRBJ1-6; D unresolved. Trimming left V 0 bases short and J 9 bases short, with 9 bases between. The CDR3 consists of 14 residues. The V gene's germline CDR1 is SGHDN and CDR2 FVKESK. CDR3 nucleotides: TGTGCCAGCAGCCAAGATCTGTGGAGTTCACCCCTCCACTTT. Its translation is CASSQDLWSSPLHF.

V gene TRBV24-1 combines with J gene TRBJ2-7; D is unclear. The CDR3 contains 11 residues. V lost 9 bases to trimming and J lost 0 bases, with 5 bases between them. Germline assignment: CDR1 KGHDR and CDR2 SFDVKD. The CDR3 here is CATASSYEQYV. CDR3 DNA sequence: TGTGCCACCGCCAGCTCCTACGAGCAGTACGTC.

This chain's CDR3 is CAWSAQWAQYF. The CDR3 DNA reads as TGTGCCTGGAGTGCACAGTGGGCCCAGTACTTC. The gene calls are TRBV30 and TRBJ2-5; D gene uncertain. Deletions cut 1 base from V and 9 bases from J, with 9 bases between. CDR3 length: 11 amino acids. Germline loops: CDR1 GTSNPN, CDR2 SVGIG (reference sequence).

The chain couples TRBV18 to TRBJ1-4; 8 nucleotides line up with TRBD1. From germline, CDR1 is KGHSH and CDR2 LQKENI. This CDR3 is built from 13 residues. V shed 3 bases, J shed 7 bases, and the junction held 1 base outside the gene matches. The CDR3 here is CASSPGQGEKLFF. In DNA, the CDR3 is TGTGCCAGCTCACCTGGACAGGGTGAAAAACTGTTTTTT.

The V gene is TRBV18, the J gene TRBJ1-6, with 7 nucleotides matching TRBD1. CDR1 and CDR2 (germline): KGHSH, LQKENI. CDR3 length equals 15 residues. After removal of 2 bases from V and 3 bases from J, the junction contained 1 base not matched to a gene. CDR3 protein: CASSPGDSYNSPLHF. The CDR3 DNA follows: TGTGCCAGCTCACCAGGGGACAGCTATAATTCACCCCTCCACTTT.

The gene calls are TRBV7-9 and TRBJ2-7; TRBD1 matches 7 bases. The CDR3 has 14 residues. V shed 5 bases and J 3 bases; nucleotides not matched to a gene: 7. Germline-derived CDR1 and CDR2 are SEHNR and FQNEAQ (reference sequence). The CDR3 region has the DNA TGTGCCAGCAGCCCCAGGGGGTACAACTACGAGCAGTACTTC. Translation gives CASSPRGYNYEQYF.

This chain uses TRBV6-6 with TRBJ2-1; TRBD2 matches 11 bases. The CDR3 length is 15 residues. CDR1 and CDR2 from the germline V gene are MNHNY and SVGAGI (reference sequence). V was pared by 7 bases and J by 7 bases, with 9 bases of the junction left unmatched. The DNA of the CDR3 is TGTGCCAGCACCGACGGGCTAGCGGGAGGTAATGAGCAGTTCTTC. It encodes CASTDGLAGGNEQFF.

V usage is TRBV3-1 (or the pseudogene TRBV3-2) and J usage is TRBJ2-3; 10 bases are a match to TRBD2. The CDR3 is 18 amino acids. The germline gives CDR1 LGHDT, CDR2 YNNKEL (reference sequence). The V gene end was trimmed by 4 bases and the J gene end by 1 base; junction bases not matched to a gene: 11. CDR3 DNA sequence: TGTGCCAGCAGCCTCAAGAGGCGGAGCGGGAGGGGCACAGATACGCAGTATTTT. As protein: CASSLKRRSGRGTDTQYF.

This chain joins TRBV19 and TRBJ1-1; 9 positions match TRBD1. The germline gives CDR1 LNHDA, CDR2 SQIVND (reference sequence). This CDR3 contains 13 residues. Trimming cost V 9 bases and J 3 bases; bases outside gene matches: 5. The CDR3 bases are TGTGCCAGCACAGGGGGCTGGGACACTGAAGCTTTCTTT. Translation gives CASTGGWDTEAFF.

CDR3 DNA sequence: TGTGCCAGCAGTGACCCGGGACAGGGGGGCTATGGCTACACCTTC. Translated, it gives CASSDPGQGGYGYTF. V is TRBV6-1 and J is TRBJ1-2; 11 bases line up with TRBD1. The CDR3 length is 15 residues. Germline trimming cut 3 bases from V and 4 bases from J; bases unmatched to any gene: 4. The germline gives CDR1 MNHNS, CDR2 SASEGT.

The rearrangement links TRBV19 to TRBJ1-3; D remains unclear. V was pared by 5 bases and J by 0 bases, with 5 bases between. Germline values: CDR1 LNHDA, CDR2 SQIVND (reference sequence). This CDR3 is built from 13 residues. The CDR3 DNA sequence: TGTGCCAGTAGTCCCCACTCTGGAAACACCATATATTTT. Encoded protein: CASSPHSGNTIYF.

For the CDR3, the DNA is TGCGCCAGCAGTACAGGGAGCCTCCCTGAAAAACTGTTTTTT. Its protein is CASSTGSLPEKLFF. The gene calls are TRBV10-1 and TRBJ1-4; perhaps TRBD1 as D (6 bases). The CDR3 totals 14 residues. Trimming pared 5 bases from V and 7 bases from J, leaving 14 bases between. CDR1 is WNHNN, CDR2 SYGVQD, per germline (reference sequence).

The CDR3 coding sequence is TGCGCCAGCAGCTTGTACGGGACACCCCAAGAGACCCAGTACTTC. It specifies CASSLYGTPQETQYF. This chain links TRBV5-1 with TRBJ2-5; a possible D gene is TRBD1 (6 bases). Trimming took 1 base from V and 1 from J, leaving 11 bases between them. There are 15 residues in the CDR3. Germline V CDR1 and CDR2: SGHRS, YFSETQ.

The chain uses TRBV7-9 and TRBJ1-1, with D hard to call. The germline V and J ends were trimmed by 7 bases and 2 bases, with 8 bases remaining between them. Germline assignment: CDR1 SEHNR and CDR2 FQNEAQ (reference sequence). CDR3 length: 12 amino acids. CDR3 region: CASTGLNTEAFF. The CDR3 DNA is TGTGCCAGCACGGGCCTCAACACTGAAGCTTTCTTT. The variable domain in full, completed from reference TRBV7-9 and TRBJ1-1, reads DTGVSQNPRHKITKRGQNVTFRCDPISEHNRLYWYRQTLGQGPEFLTYFQNEAQLEKSRLLSDRFSAERPKGSFSTLEIQRTEQGDSAMYLCASTGLNTEAFFGQGTRLTVV.

This clone was picked up one time. The chain combines TRBV28 with TRBJ1-4; 9 bases align to TRBD1. Germline values: CDR1 MDHEN, CDR2 SYDVKM. The CDR3 runs 15 residues. Unmatched junction bases numbered 6, after V lost 6 bases and J lost 4 bases. The CDR3 DNA sequence: TGTGCCAGCAGCCTAGGGACAGGGAATAATGAAAAACTGTTTTTT. This sequence encodes CASSLGTGNNEKLFF. The full variable domain, rest sourced from reference TRBV28 and TRBJ1-4, is DVKVTQSSRYLVKRTGEKVFLECVQDMDHENMFWYRQDPGLGLRLIYFSYDVKMKEKGDIPEGYSVSREKKERFSLILESASTNQTSMYLCASSLGTGNNEKLFFGSGTQLSVL.

J is TRBJ2-7 and V is TRBV9; 13 nucleotides agree with TRBD2. V lost 4 bases to trimming and J lost 3 bases; unmatched junction nucleotides: 10. The CDR3 length is 17 residues. Looked up from germline, CDR1 is SGDLS and CDR2 is YYNGEE. As DNA, the CDR3 is TGTGCCAGCAGCCCACATCAGGGACTAGCGGGAAGCTACGAGCAGTACTTC. This codes for CASSPHQGLAGSYEQYF.

The chain joins TRBV27 to TRBJ2-1; TRBD2 agrees at 11 bases. The CDR3 has 14 residues. The germline V gene encodes CDR1 MNHEY and CDR2 SMNVEV (reference sequence). The V gene end was trimmed by 6 bases and the J gene end by 7 bases; junction bases not matched to a gene: 5. This CDR3 reads CASSKIAGGNEQFF. CDR3 DNA sequence: TGTGCCAGCAGCAAAATAGCGGGAGGGAATGAGCAGTTCTTC.

The chain employs TRBV24-1 and TRBJ2-7; D unclear. This CDR3 comprises 11 residues. Trimming cost V 3 bases and J 9 bases, with 8 bases left between them. CDR1 is KGHDR and CDR2 is SFDVKD in the germline V gene. In nucleotides, the CDR3 is TGTGCCACCAGTGATCTCCTAGGGCAGTACTTC. Translation gives CATSDLLGQYF.

The chain uses TRBV27 and TRBJ2-7; TRBD2 is a possible D gene (6 bases). The CDR3 has 16 residues. V lost 6 bases, J lost 0 bases, and 18 bases lay in between. Germline values: CDR1 MNHEY, CDR2 SMNVEV (reference sequence). CDR3 bases: TGTGCCAGCAGCTGGGGCGGCGGGGTAAGCTCCTACGAGCAGTACGTC. Its translation: CASSWGGGVSSYEQYV.

V is TRBV4-3 and J is TRBJ2-2, with 7 bases lining up with TRBD2. Germline lookup yields CDR1 LGHNA and CDR2 YSLEER. The junction had 4 bases not matched to a gene; V was cut back by 1 base and J by 2 bases. This CDR3 contains 16 residues. The CDR3 here is CASSQGDYRNTGELFF. CDR3 coding DNA: TGCGCCAGCAGCCAAGGGGACTACCGAAACACCGGGGAGCTGTTTTTT.

The chain couples TRBV5-5 to TRBJ2-4; a weak D match, TRBD1 (6 bases). V was pared by 4 bases and J by 0 bases, with 17 bases between. The length of the CDR3 is 17 residues. The germline CDR1 and CDR2 sequences are SGHKS and YYEKEE (reference sequence). CDR3 sequence: CASSPTTGLIAKNIQYF. The CDR3 bases are TGTGCCAGCAGCCCCACCACAGGGCTTATAGCCAAAAACATTCAGTACTTC.

The chain joins TRBV6-1 to TRBJ1-5; 7 bases agree with TRBD1. The V gene end was trimmed by 4 bases and the J gene end by 0 bases; junction bases not matched to a gene: 9. Per germline, CDR1 MNHNS and CDR2 SASEGT. The CDR3 totals 17 residues. The CDR3 DNA reads TGTGCCAGCAGTGCATTAGGGGGCGGCTATAGCAATCAGCCCCAGCATTTT. It encodes CASSALGGGYSNQPQHF.

This clone showed up just once. V usage is TRBV29-1 and J usage is TRBJ1-1, with D perhaps matching TRBD1 (5 bases). Looked up from germline, CDR1 is SQVTM and CDR2 is ANQGSEA. This CDR3 comprises 13 residues. V lost 8 bases and J lost 4, with 17 bases in between. CDR3 nucleotides: TGCAGCCCCGGCGGGGTCGGGGGCACTGAAGCTTTCTTT. It codes for CSPGGVGGTEAFF.